A selection of T cell receptor beta chains follows, all from one sample in a study of T cells in Graves' hyperthyroidism and ophthalmopathy. TCRdb itself ran the multiplex PCR reads through MiXCR, one entry per CDR3 protein. The sample records hundreds of thousands of distinct CDR3 sequences, approximately 24% being singletons. The specimen was blood. These receptor sequences come from a middle-aged woman with Graves' ophthalmopathy. Both conserved end residues are part of each CDR3. A D gene is named only where the DNA matches it firmly. Where a row states a size, it is once, few, many or the class of an expanded clone; other rows omit it.

abundance,v_gene,d_gene,j_gene,CDR3nt,CDR3aa
.,TRBV28,TRBD1,TRBJ1-5,TGTGCCAGCAGTTCAGTAAGGGGGACAGGCGGATCTCAGCCCCAGCATTTT,CASSSVRGTGGSQPQHF
many,TRBV7-9,.,TRBJ2-7,TGTGCCAGCAGCTTCGGGAGCTACGGGCAGTACTTC,CASSFGSYGQYF
many,TRBV11-2,.,TRBJ2-2,TGTGCCAGCAGCTGGGACTCGACCGGGGAGCTGTTTTTT,CASSWDSTGELFF
many,TRBV6-1,TRBD1,TRBJ2-7,TGTGCCAGCAGTGGAACAGGGGTCTCCTACGAGCAGTACTTC,CASSGTGVSYEQYF
.,TRBV12-3/TRBV12-4,TRBD1,TRBJ2-7,TGTGCCAGCAGTAACCCCGAGACAGGGAGCTACGAGCAGTACTTC,CASSNPETGSYEQYF
many,TRBV30,TRBD1,TRBJ1-2,TGTGCCTGGAGCATAAGTACAGGGGACGGCTACACCTTC,CAWSISTGDGYTF
many,TRBV6-2/TRBV6-3,TRBD1,TRBJ2-7,TGTGCCAGCAACAGGGGGGTTTTCTACGAGCAGTACTTC,CASNRGVFYEQYF
.,TRBV4-1,.,TRBJ2-2,TGCGCCAGCAGCCAAGTTTTGCAGGGTCGAACCGGGGAGCTGTTTTTT,CASSQVLQGRTGELFF
many,TRBV19,.,TRBJ2-2,TGTGCCAGTAGTATAGCGAGAAGCACCGGGGAGCTGTTTTTT,CASSIARSTGELFF
many,TRBV4-1,.,TRBJ2-5,TGCGCCAGCAGCCAAGATACGACTAGAGGGGAGACCCAGTACTTC,CASSQDTTRGETQYF
many,TRBV27,TRBD1,TRBJ2-7,TGTGCCAGCAGGAGACAGGGAATTTTCTCCTACGAGCAGTACTTC,CASRRQGIFSYEQYF
many,TRBV12-3/TRBV12-4,.,TRBJ1-1,TGTGCCAGCAGGCATCTAGGGGGGAACACTGAAGCTTTCTTT,CASRHLGGNTEAFF
many,TRBV6-1,TRBD2,TRBJ2-2,TGTGCCACCAGCGGGAGAAGGGACGGGGAGCTGTTTTTT,CATSGRRDGELFF
.,TRBV20-1,TRBD1,TRBJ2-7,TGCAGTGCTAGACGGACAGGCGTTAGCGAGCAGTACTTC,CSARRTGVSEQYF
.,TRBV7-7,TRBD1,TRBJ2-7,TGTGCTAGCAGCTTTGGGACAGGGGCCTCCACCTCCTACGAGCAGTACTTC,CASSFGTGASTSYEQYF
.,TRBV6-1,TRBD2,TRBJ2-7,TGTGCCAGCTGCTGCGAGGAGCGGGAGATCTCCTACGAGCAGTACTTC,CASCCEEREISYEQYF
.,TRBV19,.,TRBJ1-1,TGTGCCAGTAGTAGGCAGGGATCCGCCGGAGCTTTCTTT,CASSRQGSAGAFF
.,TRBV7-2,TRBD1,TRBJ1-2,TGTGCCAGCAGCTTAGGGGGGACAGACTATGGCTACACCTTC,CASSLGGTDYGYTF
few,TRBV7-2,TRBD2,TRBJ2-2,TGTGCCAGCAGTCAAGCGGGAGCGGGTGCCGGGGAGCTGTTTTTT,CASSQAGAGAGELFF
many,TRBV19,.,TRBJ1-5,TGTGCCAGTAGTATAGTTTTGGCTAATCAGCCCCAGCATTTT,CASSIVLANQPQHF
many,TRBV7-9,TRBD1,TRBJ2-5,TGTGCCAGCAGCCTATGGACAGGATTAATGGAGACCCAGTACTTC,CASSLWTGLMETQYF
few,TRBV11-2,.,TRBJ2-7,TGTGCCAGCAGAAAGTTAGCTTACGACGAGCAGTACTTC,CASRKLAYDEQYF
many,TRBV11-2,.,TRBJ2-5,TGTGCCAGCAGCTTACCCAGACGGGGGGAGACCCAGTACTTC,CASSLPRRGETQYF
many,TRBV19,.,TRBJ1-1,TGTGCCAGTAGTAAAGGCAGGGGACACACTGAAGCTTTCTTT,CASSKGRGHTEAFF
many,TRBV5-1,.,TRBJ2-7,TGCGCCAGCAGCTCCCCCAGGATCACCTACGAGCAGTACTTC,CASSSPRITYEQYF
.,TRBV6-1,.,TRBJ1-5,TGTGCCAGCAATCTCCAAGACCCTAGCAGTCAGCCCCAGCATTTT,CASNLQDPSSQPQHF
.,TRBV4-1,.,TRBJ2-7,TGCGCCAGCAGCGGGTCCGGATACGAGCAGTACTTC,CASSGSGYEQYF
.,TRBV6-1,TRBD2,TRBJ2-4,TGTGCCAGCCGGGACTACCTCAGAGCCAAAAACATTCAGTACTTC,CASRDYLRAKNIQYF
.,TRBV28,.,TRBJ1-1,TGTGCCAGCACCCCAGGCGGGGGGGCCGGCACTGAAGCTTTCTTT,CASTPGGGAGTEAFF
many,TRBV6-1,TRBD1,TRBJ1-5,TGTCATAAGGGGGCCTGCAATCAGCCCCAGCATTTT,CHKGACNQPQHF
.,TRBV28,.,TRBJ1-1,TGTGCCAGCAGTTTAGGTAGCATCACTGAAGCTTTCTTT,CASSLGSITEAFF
many,TRBV6-5,TRBD1,TRBJ2-4,TGTGCCAGCAGTTCGCAGGGGGTGAAGGGGGTTCAGTACTTC,CASSSQGVKGVQYF
once,TRBV28,.,TRBJ1-2,TGTGCCAGCAGCCAAGAGGCCTTTCGATATGGCTACACCTTC,CASSQEAFRYGYTF
.,TRBV7-9,.,TRBJ2-2,TGTGCCAGCAGTTCCACGGGACACTCAGTTGGGGAGCTGTTTTTT,CASSSTGHSVGELFF
many,TRBV6-5,.,TRBJ2-4,TGTGCCAGCAGAGGTGGGGGATTGGGCAAAAACATTCAGTACTTC,CASRGGGLGKNIQYF
.,TRBV6-2/TRBV6-3,.,TRBJ1-5,TGTGCCAGCAGTTACCGCTCCGTGAATCAGCCCCAGCATTTT,CASSYRSVNQPQHF
many,TRBV6-1,.,TRBJ1-3,TGTGCCAGCAGTCCCCCGGGCACAGCTGGAAACACCATATATTTT,CASSPPGTAGNTIYF
many,TRBV12-3/TRBV12-4,TRBD1,TRBJ1-2,TGTGCCAGCAGTTTATCAACAGGGGAAGGCTATGGCTACACCTTC,CASSLSTGEGYGYTF
many,TRBV7-2,.,TRBJ2-5,TGTGCCAGCAGCTTAGCGCTAGGAGAGACCCAGTACTTC,CASSLALGETQYF